What follows are 14 T cell receptor beta chains derived from one specimen sequenced in a study of early T cells in non-severe SARS-CoV-2 infection. TCRdb itself ran the 5' RACE reads through MiXCR, one entry per CDR3 protein. The sample holds 32,000 or so distinct CDR3 sequences; around 9% are singletons and the top ten take less than 15%. Sequencing was carried out using whole blood. All receptors come from an adult who was a healthcare worker with PCR-confirmed SARS-CoV-2 infection or an uninfected control (not recorded which).

The sample holds many counts of this clonotype. The CDR3, as DNA: TGCAGCGTTGCGGGCTTTACTGGGGCCAACGTCCTGACTTTC. This gives the protein CSVAGFTGANVLTF. The chain uses TRBV29-1 and TRBJ2-6; D not resolved. The CDR3 contains 14 residues. V lost 4 bases and J 2 bases, leaving 9 bases between the germline ends. Germline V gene sequence: CDR1 SQVTM, CDR2 ANQGSEA. Full variable domain (rest looked up from reference TRBV29-1 and TRBJ2-6): SAVISQKPSRDICQRGTSLTIQCQVDSQVTMMFWYRQQPGQSLTLIATANQGSEATYESGFVIDKFPISRPNLTFSTLTVSNMSPEDSSIYLCSVAGFTGANVLTFGAGSRLTVL.

The table lists this clonotype with many counts. This chain joins TRBV29-1 and TRBJ2-5; the D call may be TRBD1 or TRBD2 (5 bases each). Trimming removed 5 bases at V and 4 bases at J, with 14 bases between. Germline V gene data show CDR1 as SQVTM and CDR2 as ANQGSEA. This CDR3 spans 13 amino acids. Here the CDR3 reads CSVRDRTAETQYF. In nucleotides, the CDR3 is TGCAGCGTTCGGGACCGAACGGCAGAGACCCAGTACTTC.

This chain uses TRBV4-3 with TRBJ1-1; D unresolved. CDR1 is LGHNA and CDR2 is YSLEER in the germline V gene. V lost 4 bases, J lost 0 bases, and 6 bases lay in between. The CDR3 consists of 13 residues. CDR3 sequence: CASSRNLNTEAFF. CDR3 coding DNA: TGCGCCAGCAGCCGCAACCTGAACACTGAAGCTTTCTTT.

This clonotype has ten or more counts. V gene TRBV2 combines with J gene TRBJ2-1; TRBD1 agrees at 7 bases. The CDR3 contains 16 residues. Germline loops: CDR1 SNHLY, CDR2 FYNNEI. V was pared by 4 bases and J by 6 bases, with 12 bases of the junction left unmatched. Here the CDR3 DNA reads TGTGCCAGCAGTGGGAGACAGGGATCCCCTACCAATGAGCAGTTCTTC. Protein product: CASSGRQGSPTNEQFF.

This clonotype was counted ten times or more. V and J are TRBV7-9 and TRBJ1-4; D might be TRBD1 (6 bases). The V end was cut by 1 base, the J end by 6 bases, with 12 bases between. The CDR3 spans 15 residues. Germline V lookup: CDR1 SEHNR, CDR2 FQNEAQ (reference sequence). This CDR3 reads CASSLEGRGDEKLFF. The CDR3 DNA reads TGTGCCAGCAGCTTAGAAGGCAGGGGAGATGAAAAACTGTTTTTT. Drawing the rest from reference TRBV7-9 and TRBJ1-4, the complete variable domain is DTGVSQNPRHKITKRGQNVTFRCDPISEHNRLYWYRQTLGQGPEFLTYFQNEAQLEKSRLLSDRFSAERPKGSFSTLEIQRTEQGDSAMYLCASSLEGRGDEKLFFGSGTQLSVL.

This clonotype was detected ten times or more. An end of the junction does not agree with germline; a read error may underlie this. The V and J genes are TRBV11-2 and TRBJ1-6, with D perhaps matching TRBD1 (5 bases). The CDR3 runs 15 residues. Germline values: CDR1 SGHAT, CDR2 FQNNGV. The CDR3 spells CASNLAGARDSPLHF. The CDR3 nucleotides read TGTGCCAGCAACTTAGCTGGGGCGAGGGACTCACCCCTCCACTTT.

This chain connects TRBV19 to TRBJ2-7; a weak D match, TRBD1 (6 bases). Trimming took 2 bases from V and 2 from J, leaving 7 bases between them. The V gene's germline CDR1 is LNHDA and CDR2 SQIVND (reference sequence). This CDR3 is 13 amino acids long. The CDR3 bases are TGTGCCAGTAGTATAACAGGGACCTACGAGCAGTACTTC. This sequence encodes CASSITGTYEQYF.

This clonotype was recorded many times. The chain links TRBV6-1 to TRBJ1-1, with D possibly matching TRBD1 (5 bases). The CDR3 is 17 amino acids. Per germline, CDR1 MNHNS and CDR2 SASEGT. V shed 2 bases and J shed 0 bases, with 16 bases lying between them. CDR3 bases: TGTGCCAGCAGTGAATGGCTAGGGACCGGGATGAACACTGAAGCTTTCTTT. Protein sequence: CASSEWLGTGMNTEAFF.

This clonotype appeared many times. The CDR3 here is CASHRESSYNEQFF. The CDR3 nucleotides are TGTGCCAGCCACAGGGAGAGCTCCTACAATGAGCAGTTCTTC. The chain carries TRBV19 and TRBJ2-1; possibly TRBD1 for D (6 bases). The ends were cut back, 9 bases at V and 0 bases at J, with 12 bases in the middle. From germline, CDR1 is LNHDA and CDR2 SQIVND (reference sequence). The CDR3 spans 14 residues.

This sequence joins TRBV24-1 and TRBJ2-1; no reliable D call. The CDR3 spans 11 residues. The germline CDR1 and CDR2 sequences are KGHDR and SFDVKD. V was pared by 3 bases and J by 7 bases, with 3 bases between. CDR3 region: CATSDLNEQFF. The CDR3 nucleotides read TGTGCCACCAGTGATCTTAATGAGCAGTTCTTC.

By sample fraction, this clonotype is medium-sized. The chain recombines TRBV7-9 with TRBJ2-1; tentative D call: TRBD1 (5 bases). The germline V gene encodes CDR1 SEHNR and CDR2 FQNEAQ (reference sequence). Trimming pared 5 bases from V and 0 bases from J, leaving 14 bases between. The CDR3 is 16 amino acids. The CDR3: CASSPTERGSYNEQFF. The CDR3 DNA is TGTGCCAGCAGCCCGACAGAACGAGGCTCCTACAATGAGCAGTTCTTC.

At least ten counts were recorded for this clonotype. CDR3 sequence (DNA): TGTGCCAGCAGTTACTCTGTAGGGACAGGGGGCACTGAAGCTTTCTTT. It is translated as CASSYSVGTGGTEAFF. The chain employs TRBV6-5 and TRBJ1-1; TRBD1 matches 11 bases. Germline CDR1 and CDR2: MNHEY and SVGAGI. The CDR3 length is 16 residues. V was clipped by 0 bases and J by 4 bases; unmatched bases: 4.

There are many counts of this clonotype. The CDR3 nucleotides read TGTGCCAGCAGTTACTCGACCCTTCTGGCGGGGGCTTACAATGAGCAGTTCTTC. It encodes CASSYSTLLAGAYNEQFF. This chain joins TRBV6-2 or TRBV6-3 and TRBJ2-1; D might be TRBD2 (7 bases). The CDR3 runs to 18 residues. V lost 0 bases, J lost 4 bases, and 19 bases lay in between. The germline V gene has CDR1 MNHEY and CDR2 SVGEGT.

This clonotype appeared a few times. The chain recombines TRBV4-2 with TRBJ2-3; 12 nucleotides align to TRBD2. Germline CDR1 and CDR2: LGHNA and YNFKEQ. This CDR3 has 17 residues. Trimming took 0 bases from V and 7 from J; bases not matched to a gene: 8. In nucleotides, the CDR3 is TGTGCCAGCAGCCAAGAGATGACTAGCGGGGGCACGTATACGCAGTATTTT. Translating gives CASSQEMTSGGTYTQYF.